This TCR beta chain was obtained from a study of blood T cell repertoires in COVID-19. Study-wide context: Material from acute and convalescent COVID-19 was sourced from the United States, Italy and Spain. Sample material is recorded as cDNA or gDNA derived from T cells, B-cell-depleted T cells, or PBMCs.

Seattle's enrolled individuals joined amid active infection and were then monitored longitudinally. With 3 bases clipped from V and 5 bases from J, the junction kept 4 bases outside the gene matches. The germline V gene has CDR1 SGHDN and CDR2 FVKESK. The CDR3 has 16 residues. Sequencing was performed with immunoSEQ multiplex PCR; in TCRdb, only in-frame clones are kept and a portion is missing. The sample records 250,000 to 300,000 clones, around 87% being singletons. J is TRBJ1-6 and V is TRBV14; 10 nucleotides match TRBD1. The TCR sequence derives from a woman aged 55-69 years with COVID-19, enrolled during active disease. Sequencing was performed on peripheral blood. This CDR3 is CASSQRTGGNNSPLHF. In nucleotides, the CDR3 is TGTGCCAGCAGCCAGCGGACAGGGGGAAATAATTCACCCCTCCACTTT.